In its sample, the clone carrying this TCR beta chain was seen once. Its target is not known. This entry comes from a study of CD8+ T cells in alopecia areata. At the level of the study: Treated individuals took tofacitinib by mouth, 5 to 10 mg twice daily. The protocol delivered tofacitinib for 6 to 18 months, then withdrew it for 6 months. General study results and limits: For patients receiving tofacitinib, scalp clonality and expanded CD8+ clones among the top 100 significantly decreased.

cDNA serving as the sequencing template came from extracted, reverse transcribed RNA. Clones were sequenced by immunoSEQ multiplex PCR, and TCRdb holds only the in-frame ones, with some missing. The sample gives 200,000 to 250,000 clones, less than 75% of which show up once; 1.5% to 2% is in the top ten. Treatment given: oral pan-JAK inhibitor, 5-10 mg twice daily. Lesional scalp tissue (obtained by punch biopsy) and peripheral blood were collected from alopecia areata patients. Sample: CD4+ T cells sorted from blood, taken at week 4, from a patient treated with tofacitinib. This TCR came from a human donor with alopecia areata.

The CDR3: CAWGTGLEQPQHF. In DNA form, the CDR3 reads TGTGCCTGGGGGACAGGTCTTGAGCAGCCCCAGCATTTT. J is TRBJ1-5 and V is TRBV30; 8 bases fit TRBD1. The germline V gene has CDR1 GTSNPN and CDR2 SVGIG (reference sequence). This CDR3 has 13 amino acids. The ends lost 5 bases at V and 7 bases at J; junction bases unmatched: 7.